Listed below are T cell receptor beta chains from one sample, sequenced in a study of blood T cell repertoires in COVID-19. The table came from immunoSEQ multiplex PCR; TCRdb's copy has only in-frame clones and leaves some out. The table records approximately 280,000 clones, about 82% of them present only once. The sample taken for sequencing was peripheral blood. All receptors come from a man aged 50 to 59 with active or convalescent COVID-19. The CDR3 runs from the conserved cysteine through the conserved F or W. Each record gives: V gene, D gene, J gene, clone size, CDR3 protein, CDR3 DNA. A D gene is named only where the DNA matches it firmly. Not every row has a clone size; where given, it reads once, few, many or a size class.

V: TRBV6-5; D: TRBD1; J: TRBJ1-2; size: .; CDR3: CASSINRGPGYGYTF; DNA: TGTGCCAGCAGTATCAACAGGGGGCCGGGCTATGGCTACACCTTC
V: TRBV5-1; D: .; J: TRBJ1-3; size: .; CDR3: CASSSSGTSGNTIYF; DNA: TGCGCCAGCAGCTCGAGCGGTACCTCTGGAAACACCATATATTTT
V: TRBV5-1; D: .; J: TRBJ2-3; size: .; CDR3: CASSLVASATDTQYF; DNA: TGCGCCAGCAGCTTGGTTGCTAGCGCCACAGATACGCAGTATTTT
V: TRBV5-4; D: TRBD1; J: TRBJ2-3; size: .; CDR3: CASSLEQGGSDTQYF; DNA: TGTGCCAGCAGCTTGGAACAGGGGGGATCGGATACGCAGTATTTT
V: TRBV29-1; D: .; J: TRBJ2-2; size: .; CDR3: CSVETEGTANTGELFF; DNA: TGCAGCGTTGAAACGGAGGGGACAGCTAACACCGGGGAGCTGTTTTTT
V: TRBV18; D: TRBD2; J: TRBJ2-1; size: .; CDR3: CASSPYTSGSNNEQFF; DNA: TGTGCCAGCTCACCCTACACTAGCGGGAGTAACAATGAGCAGTTCTTC
V: TRBV3-1/TRBV3-2; D: TRBD2; J: TRBJ2-7; size: .; CDR3: CASSQDGLAGVGEQYF; DNA: TGTGCCAGCAGCCAAGATGGCTTAGCGGGAGTGGGAGAGCAGTACTTC
V: TRBV5-1; D: .; J: TRBJ1-2; size: .; CDR3: CASSPEGGGYGYTF; DNA: TGCGCCAGCAGCCCCGAAGGGGGGGGCTATGGCTACACCTTC
V: TRBV30; D: .; J: TRBJ1-1; size: .; CDR3: CAWSRMDTGDTEAFF; DNA: TGTGCCTGGAGTCGCATGGACACAGGAGACACTGAAGCTTTCTTT
V: TRBV6-2/TRBV6-3; D: .; J: TRBJ2-3; size: .; CDR3: CASSGRLLVPDTQYF; DNA: TGTGCCAGCAGTGGGCGTCTTCTCGTCCCAGATACGCAGTATTTT
V: TRBV29-1; D: .; J: TRBJ1-2; size: .; CDR3: CSVVSPGYPLNGYTF; DNA: TGCAGCGTTGTGTCCCCGGGGTACCCCCTGAATGGCTACACCTTC
V: TRBV6-1; D: .; J: TRBJ1-2; size: .; CDR3: CASSEKHYGYTF; DNA: TGTGCCAGCAGTGAGAAGCACTATGGCTACACCTTC
V: TRBV7-9; D: .; J: TRBJ1-2; size: .; CDR3: CASSFPGDLYGYTF; DNA: TGTGCCAGCAGCTTTCCCGGAGACCTCTATGGCTACACCTTC
V: TRBV10-3; D: .; J: TRBJ2-2; size: .; CDR3: CAIRGTNGSYTGELFF; DNA: TGTGCCATCAGAGGAACTAACGGGTCCTACACCGGGGAGCTGTTTTTT
V: TRBV6-1; D: .; J: TRBJ2-7; size: .; CDR3: CASSDLSEQYF; DNA: TGTGCCAGCAGTGATCTGAGCGAGCAGTACTTC
V: TRBV4-3; D: TRBD2; J: TRBJ2-1; size: .; CDR3: CASSQDSSGLVNEQFF; DNA: TGCGCCAGCAGCCAAGATTCCTCGGGACTAGTCAATGAGCAGTTCTTC
V: TRBV28; D: .; J: TRBJ1-2; size: .; CDR3: CASGSPQGGYGYTF; DNA: TGTGCCAGCGGTTCCCCTCAGGGAGGGTATGGCTACACCTTC
V: TRBV11-2; D: .; J: TRBJ2-1; size: once; CDR3: CASSLDPGALEQFF; DNA: TGTGCCAGCAGCTTAGATCCCGGAGCTCTGGAGCAGTTCTTC
V: TRBV19; D: .; J: TRBJ1-3; size: few; CDR3: CASSGGSNLSGNTIYF; DNA: TGTGCCAGTAGCGGAGGCAGCAACCTCTCTGGAAACACCATATATTTT
V: TRBV27; D: .; J: TRBJ1-1; size: .; CDR3: CASRKGSATGFTEAFF; DNA: TGTGCCAGCAGAAAAGGGTCAGCGACAGGCTTCACTGAAGCTTTCTTT
V: TRBV2; D: .; J: TRBJ1-4; size: .; CDR3: CASSEISGSGKLFF; DNA: TGTGCCAGCAGTGAAATCTCAGGGTCAGGGAAACTGTTTTTT
V: TRBV4-1; D: TRBD2; J: TRBJ2-1; size: .; CDR3: CASSQDAGAYNEQFF; DNA: TGCGCCAGCAGCCAAGACGCGGGAGCCTACAATGAGCAGTTCTTC
V: TRBV11-1; D: .; J: TRBJ1-2; size: many; CDR3: CASRGIDGYTF; DNA: TGTGCCAGCAGGGGCATAGATGGCTACACCTTC
V: TRBV6-2/TRBV6-3; D: .; J: TRBJ1-2; size: .; CDR3: CASSFQKGATNYGYTF; DNA: TGTGCCAGCAGTTTCCAAAAGGGAGCCACTAACTATGGCTACACCTTC
V: TRBV6-2/TRBV6-3; D: .; J: TRBJ2-1; size: .; CDR3: CASSYPKRIPSEQFF; DNA: TGTGCCAGCAGTTACCCAAAGAGGATTCCCAGCGAGCAGTTCTTC
V: TRBV9; D: .; J: TRBJ2-2; size: .; CDR3: CASSGLAGELFF; DNA: TGTGCCAGCAGCGGCCTAGCCGGGGAGCTGTTTTTT
V: TRBV6-6; D: .; J: TRBJ1-2; size: .; CDR3: CASSVGGQRGYTF; DNA: TGTGCCAGCAGTGTCGGGGGGCAACGTGGCTACACCTTC
V: TRBV19; D: .; J: TRBJ2-4; size: .; CDR3: CASSIVREAKNIQYF; DNA: TGTGCCAGTAGCATCGTCCGGGAAGCCAAAAACATTCAGTACTTC
V: TRBV11-2; D: .; J: TRBJ1-2; size: .; CDR3: CASSPSRVRLYGYTF; DNA: TGTGCCAGCAGCCCCTCCAGGGTTCGCTTATATGGCTACACCTTC
V: TRBV6-5; D: .; J: TRBJ1-4; size: .; CDR3: CASRPGTNEKLFF; DNA: TGTGCCAGCAGACCCGGGACTAATGAAAAACTGTTTTTT
V: TRBV5-1; D: .; J: TRBJ1-2; size: .; CDR3: CASSLRPGADYGYTF; DNA: TGCGCCAGCAGCTTGCGTCCAGGGGCGGACTATGGCTACACCTTC
V: TRBV19; D: TRBD2; J: TRBJ2-7; size: .; CDR3: CASSLPGLAGVSEQYF; DNA: TGTGCCAGTAGTCTACCGGGACTAGCGGGAGTGAGCGAGCAGTACTTC
V: TRBV5-5; D: TRBD2; J: TRBJ2-3; size: .; CDR3: CASSFTSGQYDTQYF; DNA: TGTGCCAGCAGCTTCACTAGCGGACAATATGATACGCAGTATTTT
V: TRBV6-2/TRBV6-3; D: TRBD2; J: TRBJ2-1; size: .; CDR3: CASSLLAGPYNEQFF; DNA: TGTGCCAGCAGTCTACTAGCGGGGCCCTACAATGAGCAGTTCTTC
V: TRBV19; D: TRBD1; J: TRBJ2-1; size: once; CDR3: CASSRDSSSYNEQFF; DNA: TGTGCCAGTAGTCGGGACAGTAGCTCCTACAATGAGCAGTTCTTC
V: TRBV27; D: TRBD1; J: TRBJ2-7; size: .; CDR3: CASSLGQGAREQYF; DNA: TGTGCCAGCAGTTTAGGTCAGGGGGCTCGTGAGCAGTACTTC
V: TRBV27; D: .; J: TRBJ2-2; size: .; CDR3: CASSLSSRVDTGELFF; DNA: TGTGCCAGCAGTTTATCAAGCAGGGTTGACACCGGGGAGCTGTTTTTT
V: TRBV3-1/TRBV3-2; D: .; J: TRBJ1-5; size: once; CDR3: CASSQVLNQPQHF; DNA: TGTGCCAGCAGCCAAGTCCTGAATCAGCCCCAGCATTTT
V: TRBV2; D: .; J: TRBJ2-7; size: .; CDR3: CASSDGASGGGRDEQYF; DNA: TGTGCCAGCAGTGATGGGGCCTCAGGGGGAGGAAGGGACGAGCAGTACTTC
V: TRBV4-2; D: TRBD2; J: TRBJ2-5; size: .; CDR3: CASSPLSRGRDQETQYF; DNA: TGTGCCAGCAGCCCACTTTCTCGGGGGAGGGATCAAGAGACCCAGTACTTC
V: TRBV7-2; D: .; J: TRBJ2-7; size: .; CDR3: CASSLDAARANEQYF; DNA: TGTGCCAGCAGCTTGGACGCGGCCAGGGCTAACGAGCAGTACTTC
V: TRBV18; D: TRBD2; J: TRBJ2-7; size: .; CDR3: CASSPFRSGGREEKQYF; DNA: TGTGCCAGCTCACCATTTAGATCCGGCGGGAGGGAGGAGAAGCAGTACTTC
V: TRBV4-2; D: TRBD1; J: TRBJ1-4; size: .; CDR3: CASSRLLRQGVEKLFF; DNA: TGTGCCAGCAGCCGCCTGCTGAGGCAGGGGGTCGAAAAACTGTTTTTT
V: TRBV7-9; D: .; J: TRBJ2-7; size: .; CDR3: CASSLARTGWDQAYEQYF; DNA: TGTGCCAGCAGCTTAGCGCGAACAGGGTGGGATCAGGCCTACGAGCAGTACTTC
V: TRBV30; D: .; J: TRBJ1-5; size: .; CDR3: CAWSGGGGQPQHF; DNA: TGTGCCTGGAGTGGAGGGGGTGGTCAGCCCCAGCATTTT
V: TRBV7-9; D: TRBD1; J: TRBJ1-6; size: .; CDR3: CASSPGGQGSSSPLHF; DNA: TGTGCCAGCAGCCCAGGGGGACAGGGTTCGAGTTCACCCCTCCACTTT